Below, 24 T cell receptor beta chains from the same sample are listed, as sequenced in a study of blood T cell repertoires in COVID-19. Libraries were prepared by immunoSEQ multiplex PCR; TCRdb keeps only in-frame clonotypes and omits some of them. The table shows 400,000 to 500,000 clones, with approximately 91% occurring only once. The specimen sequenced was PBMCs or T cells enriched from blood (not recorded which). The receptor source for this set is a woman aged 18-35 years who had been exposed to COVID-19.

The V and J genes are TRBV11-2 and TRBJ2-2; TRBD2 matches 8 bases. This CDR3 region has 18 residues. CDR1 is SGHAT and CDR2 is FQNNGV in the germline V gene. V lost 1 base and J lost 3; bases outside the gene matches: 10. CDR3 coding DNA: TGTGCCAGCAGCTTAGGGGAAGGCGGGAGGAGGTACACCGGGGAGCTGTTTTTT. Its translation is CASSLGEGGRRYTGELFF.

This chain uses TRBV15 with TRBJ2-5; 7 bases line up with TRBD1. V shed 0 bases and J 5 bases; nucleotides not matched to a gene: 6. Germline CDR1 is LNHNV and CDR2 is YYDKDF (reference sequence). There are 15 residues in the CDR3. In DNA form, the CDR3 reads TGTGCCACCAGCAGAGATACAGGGGTGTGGGAGACCCAGTACTTC. Amino acid sequence: CATSRDTGVWETQYF.

The chain couples TRBV7-8 to TRBJ2-1; 12 bases match TRBD2. This CDR3 has 19 residues. V trimming: 1 base; J trimming: 6 bases; junction bases outside the gene matches: 13. Germline CDR1 SGHVS, CDR2 FQNEAQ. CDR3 DNA: TGTGCCAGCAGCTTAGTTCCCCCGACTAGCGGGAGTTATGGCAATGAGCAGTTCTTC. Translated, it gives CASSLVPPTSGSYGNEQFF.

The V call is TRBV11-2, the J call TRBJ2-4; D perhaps matches TRBD2 (5 bases). Trimming removed 5 bases from V and 8 bases from J, with 13 bases in between. CDR1 and CDR2 (germline): SGHAT, FQNNGV. CDR3 length: 13 residues. The DNA for the CDR3 is TGTGCCAGCAGCCGTTCTAGCTGGGACATTCAGTACTTC. Translating gives CASSRSSWDIQYF.

This rearrangement joins TRBV15 to TRBJ2-7; TRBD2 is a possible D gene (5 bases). Germline V gene data show CDR1 as LNHNV and CDR2 as YYDKDF (reference sequence). The CDR3 consists of 13 residues. With 3 bases removed from V and 1 base from J, the gap between germline ends came to 7 bases. CDR3 in amino acids: CATSSRGSYEQYF. The CDR3 DNA is TGTGCCACCAGCAGTCGAGGGTCCTACGAGCAGTACTTC.

The V and J genes are TRBV10-3 and TRBJ2-1; 8 bases fit TRBD2. Germline V gene data show CDR1 as ENHRY and CDR2 as SYGVKD. Trimming took 5 bases from V and 5 from J; bases not matched to a gene: 2. The CDR3 length is 13 residues. The CDR3 nucleotides are TGTGCCATCAGTTCAGCGGGGGACAATGAGCAGTTCTTC. Translated, it gives CAISSAGDNEQFF.

This chain joins TRBV13 and TRBJ2-2; the D gene is possibly TRBD1 (6 bases). CDR1 and CDR2 (germline): PRHDT, FYEKMQ (reference sequence). This CDR3 region has 16 residues. Trimming stripped 5 bases from V and 2 bases from J, with 15 bases between. CDR3 in DNA: TGTGCCAGCAGCAACTTCCCCAGGGGAAACACCGGGGAGCTGTTTTTT. Its translation: CASSNFPRGNTGELFF.

The gene calls are TRBV29-1 and TRBJ2-1, with 9 nucleotides matching TRBD1. The CDR3 runs to 14 residues. V lost 4 bases and J lost 5; bases outside the gene matches: 6. Looked up from germline, CDR1 is SQVTM and CDR2 is ANQGSEA. The CDR3 loop is CSVGRTGAHNEQFF. Written as DNA, the CDR3 is TGCAGCGTTGGGAGGACAGGGGCCCACAATGAGCAGTTCTTC.

The count of this clone is one. The same CDR3 can be traced to other DNA sequences in this sample. This chain connects TRBV2 to TRBJ2-5, with 11 bases identical to TRBD2. CDR3 length equals 16 residues. Germline CDR1 is SNHLY and CDR2 is FYNNEI. With 1 base clipped from V and 5 bases from J, the junction kept 6 bases outside the gene matches. Written as DNA, the CDR3 is TGTGCCAGCAGTGAAGGGCTAGCGGGAGGTCTGGAGACCCAGTACTTC. This translates into CASSEGLAGGLETQYF.

The J gene is TRBJ2-7, the V gene TRBV13; 7 positions match TRBD1. This CDR3 spans 14 amino acids. Per the germline V gene, CDR1 is PRHDT and CDR2 is FYEKMQ (reference sequence). V shed 2 bases, J shed 4 bases, and the junction held 5 bases outside the gene matches. For the CDR3, the DNA is TGTGCCAGCAGCTTAATAGGGGGCAATTACGAGCAGTACTTC. Its translation: CASSLIGGNYEQYF.

The chain employs TRBV9 and TRBJ2-4; D unclear. There are 14 residues in the CDR3. Trimming shortened V by 0 bases and J by 5 bases, and 9 bases separated the two germline ends. The germline CDR1 and CDR2 sequences are SGDLS and YYNGEE. CDR3 region: CASSVGQYQNIQYF. As DNA, the CDR3 is TGTGCCAGCAGCGTAGGGCAGTACCAAAACATTCAGTACTTC.

V usage is TRBV4-3 and J usage is TRBJ1-5, with TRBD1 matching over 8 bases. The germline V gene encodes CDR1 LGHNA and CDR2 YSLEER. The CDR3 is 15 residues long. The J segment lost 3 bases and the V segment lost 4 bases, leaving 5 bases of the junction unmatched. DNA for the CDR3: TGCGCCAGCAGCCGTAGCAGGGGGCCCAATCAGCCCCAGCATTTT. The encoded protein is CASSRSRGPNQPQHF.

The chain couples TRBV5-5 to TRBJ2-1, with 11 bases identical to TRBD2. Germline assignment: CDR1 SGHKS and CDR2 YYEKEE (reference sequence). The CDR3 spans 14 residues. The V and J ends lost 1 base and 10 bases, in that order; junction bases with no gene match: 4. The CDR3 spells CASSLTSGGREQFF. Here the CDR3 DNA reads TGTGCCAGCAGCTTGACTAGCGGGGGTAGGGAGCAGTTCTTC.

V usage is TRBV4-1 and J usage is TRBJ1-5; TRBD1 matches 10 bases. Losses at the gene ends were 2 bases for V and 0 bases for J; bases not matched to a gene: 4. The CDR3 runs 17 residues. Germline CDR1 reads MGHRA; CDR2 reads YSYEKL. The CDR3 is CASSQQGQGISNQPQHF. The DNA for the CDR3 is TGCGCCAGCAGCCAACAGGGACAGGGGATTAGCAATCAGCCCCAGCATTTT.

This clone appeared a single time. The chain links TRBV2 to TRBJ2-2; TRBD1 might be the D (6 bases). The V end lost 4 bases, the J end lost 4 bases, and 7 bases lay between the germline ends. Germline lookup yields CDR1 SNHLY and CDR2 FYNNEI. The CDR3 length is 13 residues. The DNA of the CDR3 is TGTGCCAGCAGTGGGGGGCGCACCGGGGAGCTGTTTTTT. This gives the protein CASSGGRTGELFF.

The chain links TRBV27 to TRBJ2-3; 11 positions agree with TRBD2. Germline V CDR1 and CDR2: MNHEY, SMNVEV (reference sequence). Trimming took 6 bases from V and 4 from J; bases not matched to a gene: 12. This CDR3 contains 17 residues. The CDR3 protein is CASRRALAGGPSDTQYF. The CDR3 nucleotides are TGTGCCAGCAGACGCGCCTTAGCGGGAGGGCCGTCAGATACGCAGTATTTT.

This chain uses TRBV5-1 with TRBJ1-4, with 9 bases fitting TRBD1. V shed 3 bases, J shed 7 bases, and the junction held 13 bases outside the gene matches. Germline assignment: CDR1 SGHRS and CDR2 YFSETQ. CDR3 size: 17 residues. The CDR3, as DNA: TGCGCCAGCAGCTCGGGGACAGGGTATGAGCTTGGTGAAAAACTGTTTTTT. Translation gives CASSSGTGYELGEKLFF. Together with reference TRBV5-1 and TRBJ1-4, the CDR3 gives the full variable domain: KAGVTQTPRYLIKTRGQQVTLSCSPISGHRSVSWYQQTPGQGLQFLFEYFSETQRNKGNFPGRFSGRQFSNSRSEMNVSTLELGDSALYLCASSSGTGYELGEKLFFGSGTQLSVL.

The sample holds a few counts of this clone. The J gene is TRBJ2-7, the V gene TRBV24-1; D perhaps matches TRBD2 (5 bases). This CDR3 has 13 residues. V gave up 5 bases and J gave up 5 bases, with 12 bases separating them. The germline CDR1 and CDR2 sequences are KGHDR and SFDVKD. DNA of the CDR3: TGTGCCACCAGTGCGAGGGTCAGCAACGAGCAGTACTTC. This gives the protein CATSARVSNEQYF.

This chain joins TRBV5-5 and TRBJ2-5; 7 bases match TRBD1. V lost 3 bases to trimming and J lost 1 base; unmatched junction nucleotides: 6. Germline lookup yields CDR1 SGHKS and CDR2 YYEKEE (reference sequence). The CDR3 is 15 amino acids. The CDR3 reads CASSSIQGRQETQYF. As DNA, the CDR3 is TGTGCCAGCAGCTCTATACAGGGGCGCCAAGAGACCCAGTACTTC. The variable domain in full, with the rest retrieved from reference TRBV5-5 and TRBJ2-5, is DAGVTQSPTHLIKTRGQQVTLRCSPISGHKSVSWYQQVLGQGPQFIFQYYEKEERGRGNFPDRFSARQFPNYSSELNVNALLLGDSALYLCASSSIQGRQETQYFGPGTRLLVL.

The chain employs TRBV18 and TRBJ1-2, with 8 bases fitting TRBD1. With 5 bases clipped from V and 8 bases from J, the junction kept 10 bases outside the gene matches. This CDR3 has 14 amino acids. Germline V gene data show CDR1 as KGHSH and CDR2 as LQKENI. The CDR3 spells CASSAGTGAGGYTF. The CDR3, as DNA: TGTGCCAGCTCAGCCGGGACAGGAGCCGGCGGCTACACCTTC.

The chain joins TRBV28 to TRBJ1-4; D gene unclear. Germline CDR1 MDHEN, CDR2 SYDVKM. V lost 2 bases to trimming and J lost 8 bases, with 9 bases between them. The CDR3 is made up of 13 amino acids. The CDR3 DNA reads TGTGCCAGCAGTTTAGGAGGGAACGAAAAACTGTTTTTT. It is translated as CASSLGGNEKLFF.

The rearrangement joins TRBV2 to TRBJ1-5; 8 nucleotides match TRBD1. The germline V gene encodes CDR1 SNHLY and CDR2 FYNNEI. Trimming at V came to 8 bases and at J to 4 bases, leaving 7 bases not matched to a gene. The CDR3 extends over 14 amino acids. CDR3 in DNA: TGTGCCAGCGAGGGACAGGCGTATAATCAGCCCCAGCATTTT. The encoded protein is CASEGQAYNQPQHF.

As for this clone: The sample contains more than one DNA sequence encoding this CDR3. The chain has TRBV7-2 and TRBJ2-7; D not certain. In germline, CDR1 is SGHTA, CDR2 FQGNSA. The V and J ends lost 4 bases and 3 bases respectively, with 7 bases between them. This CDR3 is built from 12 residues. The CDR3 protein is CASSSPGYEQYF. Written as DNA, the CDR3 is TGTGCCAGCAGCTCCCCAGGCTACGAGCAGTACTTC.

This clone was detected once. J is TRBJ2-7 and V is TRBV3-1 (or the pseudogene TRBV3-2); D call uncertain. This CDR3 is built from 12 residues. The germline gives CDR1 LGHDT, CDR2 YNNKEL (reference sequence). The germline V and J ends were trimmed by 2 bases and 1 base, with 3 bases remaining between them. The CDR3 region has the DNA TGTGCCAGCAGCCAACTATCCTACGAGCAGTACTTC. Translating it yields CASSQLSYEQYF.